This T cell receptor (beta chain) was sequenced in a study of blood T cells in healthy people across ages. The second PCR ran about 6 to 11 cycles with a sample-barcoded 5' primer and J-beta primers. A single record per CDR3 protein comes from TCRdb applying MiXCR to the 5' RACE reads. The sample has about 900,000 distinct CDR3 sequences, around 48% seen once; the top ten hold around an eighth. The donors, all healthy, were Caucasians living in Russia, aged about 6 to 95. This CDR3 has 15 amino acids. The junction had 7 bases not matched to a gene; V was cut back by 1 base and J by 9 bases. Germline CDR1 reads MGHDK; CDR2 reads SYGVNS. Remarks on this clonotype: As yet, its antigen is unknown.

General study results and limits: Both naive CD4+ cell counts and diversity were greater in long-lived donors than in aged donors.

The V gene is TRBV25-1, the J gene TRBJ2-1, with TRBD1 matching over 9 bases. This sequence originates from a man in his thirties or forties in good health. The material sequenced was blood. CDR3 in amino acids: CASSESKDRGSEQFF. Written as DNA, the CDR3 is TGTGCCAGCAGTGAATCGAAGGACAGGGGAAGTGAGCAGTTCTTC.